The subject of this entry is one T cell receptor beta chain. This sample stems from a study of technical replicates of blood from a few donors. The method was immunoSEQ multiplex PCR; TCRdb's version includes in-frame clones alone and lacks a portion of them. The sample lists approximately 100,000 clones; around 96% were seen once. This receptor was identified in a human donor in good health. The sequenced sample was T cells isolated from PBMCs.

This CDR3 reads CASSLRWGEGNQPQHF. As DNA, the CDR3 is TGTGCCAGCAGCTTGCGGTGGGGCGAGGGCAATCAGCCCCAGCATTTT. The chain is built from TRBV5-6 and TRBJ1-5, with D perhaps matching TRBD1 (5 bases). Trimming removed 1 base at V and 2 bases at J, with 13 bases between. Germline lookup yields CDR1 SGHDT and CDR2 YYEEEE. This CDR3 is 16 amino acids long.